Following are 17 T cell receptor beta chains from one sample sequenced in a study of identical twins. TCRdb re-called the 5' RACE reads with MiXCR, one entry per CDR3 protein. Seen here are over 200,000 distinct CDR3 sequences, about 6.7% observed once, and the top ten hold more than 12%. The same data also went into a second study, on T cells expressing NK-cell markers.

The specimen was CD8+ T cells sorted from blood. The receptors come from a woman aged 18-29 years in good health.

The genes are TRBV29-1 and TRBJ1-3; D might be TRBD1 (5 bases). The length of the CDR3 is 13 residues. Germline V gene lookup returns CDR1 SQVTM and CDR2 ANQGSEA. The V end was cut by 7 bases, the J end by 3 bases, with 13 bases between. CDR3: CSAPGGDGNTIYF. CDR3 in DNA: TGCAGCGCTCCAGGAGGGGATGGAAACACCATATATTTT.

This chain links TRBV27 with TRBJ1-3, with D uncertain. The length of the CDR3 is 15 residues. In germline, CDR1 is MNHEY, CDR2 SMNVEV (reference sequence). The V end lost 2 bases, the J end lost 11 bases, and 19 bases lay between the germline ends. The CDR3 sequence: CASSLQANYLVPIYF. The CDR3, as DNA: TGTGCCAGCAGTTTACAGGCCAATTACCTGGTCCCCATATATTTT.

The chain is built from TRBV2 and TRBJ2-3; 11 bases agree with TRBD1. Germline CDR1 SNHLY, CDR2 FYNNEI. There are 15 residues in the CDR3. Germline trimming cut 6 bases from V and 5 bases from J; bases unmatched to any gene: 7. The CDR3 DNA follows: TGTGCCAGCAGAAGGACAGGGGGCAACATAGATACGCAGTATTTT. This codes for CASRRTGGNIDTQYF.

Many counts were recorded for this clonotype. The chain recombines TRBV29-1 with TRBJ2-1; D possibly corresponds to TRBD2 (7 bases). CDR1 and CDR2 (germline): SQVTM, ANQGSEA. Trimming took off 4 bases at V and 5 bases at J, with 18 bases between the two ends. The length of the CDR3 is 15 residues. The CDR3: CSVAGRTEHNNEQFF. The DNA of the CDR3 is TGCAGCGTTGCCGGGAGGACAGAACATAACAATGAGCAGTTCTTC.

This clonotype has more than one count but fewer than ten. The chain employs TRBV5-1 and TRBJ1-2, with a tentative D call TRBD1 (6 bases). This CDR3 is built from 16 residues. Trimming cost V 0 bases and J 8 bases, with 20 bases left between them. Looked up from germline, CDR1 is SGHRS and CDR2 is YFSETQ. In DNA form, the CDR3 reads TGCGCCAGCAGCTTGGAAATTGACAGGAAATTATGGGGCTACACCTTC. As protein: CASSLEIDRKLWGYTF.

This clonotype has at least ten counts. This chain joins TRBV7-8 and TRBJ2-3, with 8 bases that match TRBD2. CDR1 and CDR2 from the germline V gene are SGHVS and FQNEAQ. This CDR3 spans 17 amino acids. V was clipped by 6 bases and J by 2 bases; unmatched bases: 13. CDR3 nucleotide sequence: TGTGCCAGCAGATCGCGGGTAGCGGGATCAGCCACAGATACGCAGTATTTT. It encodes CASRSRVAGSATDTQYF.

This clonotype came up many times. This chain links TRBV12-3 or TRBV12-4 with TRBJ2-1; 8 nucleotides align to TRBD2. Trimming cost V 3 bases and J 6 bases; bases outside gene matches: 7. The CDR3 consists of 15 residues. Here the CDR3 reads CASSFGGRLSNEQFF. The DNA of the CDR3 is TGTGCCAGCAGTTTCGGCGGGAGGCTCAGCAATGAGCAGTTCTTC.

The CDR3 nucleotides read TGTGCCAGCAGCCCCGATAGATTTAGCGGGAAAGGGACAGATACGCAGTATTTT. It specifies CASSPDRFSGKGTDTQYF. The chain uses TRBV11-1 and TRBJ2-3; 8 bases are shared with TRBD2. This CDR3 comprises 18 residues. Germline lookup yields CDR1 SGHAT and CDR2 FQDESV (reference sequence). The ends lost 5 bases at V and 3 bases at J; junction bases unmatched: 16.

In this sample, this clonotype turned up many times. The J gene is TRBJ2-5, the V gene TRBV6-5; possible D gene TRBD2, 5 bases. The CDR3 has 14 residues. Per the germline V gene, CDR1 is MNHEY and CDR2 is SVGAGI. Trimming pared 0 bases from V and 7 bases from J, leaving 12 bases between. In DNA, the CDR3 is TGTGCCAGCAGTTACTCGCTGTCAGGAGGGACCCAGTACTTC. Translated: CASSYSLSGGTQYF.

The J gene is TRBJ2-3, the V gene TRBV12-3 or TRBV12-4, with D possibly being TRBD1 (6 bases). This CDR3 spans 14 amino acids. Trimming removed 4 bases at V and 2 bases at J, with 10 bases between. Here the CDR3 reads CASSWTANTDTQYF. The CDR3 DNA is TGTGCCAGCAGTTGGACAGCCAACACAGATACGCAGTATTTT.

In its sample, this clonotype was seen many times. The CDR3 coding sequence is TGTGCCAGCAGCTTAGACGAGGGCCCAACCTACGAGCAGTACTTC. It translates to CASSLDEGPTYEQYF. J is TRBJ2-7 and V is TRBV7-9; D is possibly TRBD2 (5 bases). Germline V gene sequence: CDR1 SEHNR, CDR2 FQNEAQ (reference sequence). The CDR3 sequence is 15 residues long. Trimming left V 1 base short and J 2 bases short, with 12 bases between.

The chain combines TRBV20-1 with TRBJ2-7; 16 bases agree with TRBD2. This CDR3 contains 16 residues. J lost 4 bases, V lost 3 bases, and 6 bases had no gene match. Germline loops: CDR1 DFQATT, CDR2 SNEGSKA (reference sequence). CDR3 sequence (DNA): TGCAGTGCTAGGGGACTAGCGGGAGGGCCCAGGTACGAGCAGTACTTC. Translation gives CSARGLAGGPRYEQYF.

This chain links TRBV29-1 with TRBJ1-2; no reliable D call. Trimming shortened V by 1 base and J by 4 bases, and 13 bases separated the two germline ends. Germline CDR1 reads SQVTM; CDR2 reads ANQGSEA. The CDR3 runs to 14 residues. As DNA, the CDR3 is TGCAGCGTTGAAGGGGTCAGCGAGGTCTATGGCTACACCTTC. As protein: CSVEGVSEVYGYTF. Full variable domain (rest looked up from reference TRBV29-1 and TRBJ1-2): SAVISQKPSRDICQRGTSLTIQCQVDSQVTMMFWYRQQPGQSLTLIATANQGSEATYESGFVIDKFPISRPNLTFSTLTVSNMSPEDSSIYLCSVEGVSEVYGYTFGSGTRLTVV.

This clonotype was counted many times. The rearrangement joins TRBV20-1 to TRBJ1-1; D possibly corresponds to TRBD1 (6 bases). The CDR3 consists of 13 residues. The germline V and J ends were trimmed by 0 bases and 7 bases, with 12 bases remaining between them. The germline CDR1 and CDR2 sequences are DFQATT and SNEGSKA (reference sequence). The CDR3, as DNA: TGCAGTGCTAGAGACTCACAGGGAAGTGAAGCTTTCTTT. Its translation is CSARDSQGSEAFF.

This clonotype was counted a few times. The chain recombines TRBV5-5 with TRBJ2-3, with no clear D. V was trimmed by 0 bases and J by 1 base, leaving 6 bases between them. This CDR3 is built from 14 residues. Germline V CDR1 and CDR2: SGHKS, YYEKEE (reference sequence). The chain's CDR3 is CASSLGLRTDTQYF. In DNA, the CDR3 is TGTGCCAGCAGCTTGGGATTGCGCACAGATACGCAGTATTTT.

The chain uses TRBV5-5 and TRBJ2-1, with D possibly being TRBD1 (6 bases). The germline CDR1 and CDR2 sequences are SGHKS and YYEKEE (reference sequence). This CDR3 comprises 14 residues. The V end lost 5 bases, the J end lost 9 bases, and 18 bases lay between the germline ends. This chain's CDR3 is CASRPGVTNSEQFF. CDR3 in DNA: TGTGCCAGCAGACCAGGGGTCACCAACAGTGAGCAGTTCTTC.

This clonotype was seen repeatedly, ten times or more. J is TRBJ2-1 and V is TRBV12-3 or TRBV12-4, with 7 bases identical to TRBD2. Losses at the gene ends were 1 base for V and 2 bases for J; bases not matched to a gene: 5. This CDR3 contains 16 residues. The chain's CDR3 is CASSLVLAATYNEQFF. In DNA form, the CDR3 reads TGTGCCAGCAGTTTAGTTCTAGCGGCAACCTACAATGAGCAGTTCTTC.